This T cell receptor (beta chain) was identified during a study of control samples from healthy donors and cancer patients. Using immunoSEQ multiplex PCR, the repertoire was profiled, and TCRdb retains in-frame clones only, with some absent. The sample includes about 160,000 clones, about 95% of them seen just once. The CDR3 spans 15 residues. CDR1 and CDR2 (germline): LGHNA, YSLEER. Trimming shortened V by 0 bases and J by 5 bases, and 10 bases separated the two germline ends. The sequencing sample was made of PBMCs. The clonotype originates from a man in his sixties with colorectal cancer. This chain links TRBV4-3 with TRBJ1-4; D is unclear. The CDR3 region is CASSQEWAGNEKLFF. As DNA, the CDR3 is TGCGCCAGCAGCCAAGAATGGGCAGGAAATGAAAAACTGTTTTTT.